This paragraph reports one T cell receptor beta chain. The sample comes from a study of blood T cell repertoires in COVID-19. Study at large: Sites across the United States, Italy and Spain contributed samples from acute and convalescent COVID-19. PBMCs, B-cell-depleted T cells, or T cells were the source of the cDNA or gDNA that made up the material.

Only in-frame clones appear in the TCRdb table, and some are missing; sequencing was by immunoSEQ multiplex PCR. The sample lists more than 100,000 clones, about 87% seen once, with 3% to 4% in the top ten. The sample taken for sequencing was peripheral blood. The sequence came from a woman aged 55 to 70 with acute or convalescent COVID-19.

Here the CDR3 DNA reads TGTGCCAGCAGCCAGGGGAAGACCGGGACAGGTGCCAATCAGCCCCAGCATTTT. It is translated as CASSQGKTGTGANQPQHF. The chain recombines TRBV4-2 with TRBJ1-5, with 8 bases matching TRBD1. The CDR3 extends over 18 amino acids. Trimming removed 3 bases from V and 3 bases from J; junction bases left unmatched: 13. The germline CDR1 and CDR2 sequences are LGHNA and YNFKEQ.